This entry is about one T cell receptor (beta chain). Its target is unknown. The data were obtained in a study of Tregs in tolerant kidney transplant recipients. The germline V and J ends were trimmed by 2 bases and 0 bases, with 11 bases remaining between them. The germline V gene has CDR1 LNHNV and CDR2 YYDKDF (reference sequence). This CDR3 has 15 amino acids. Clones were read by immunoSEQ multiplex PCR, and TCRdb kept only the in-frame ones, dropping some. The sample comprises about 240,000 clones, roughly 80% of which are singletons, and around 0.6% rests with the top ten. General study findings and limits: This study did not directly address biological reproducibility.

This clonotype was sampled from a human donor in good health. V gene TRBV15 combines with J gene TRBJ2-7; D is ambiguous. The specimen was CD4+ T cells from blood. The CDR3 region has the DNA TGTGCCACCAGCAGATACGACACCCTCTCCTACGAGCAGTACTTC. Translation gives CATSRYDTLSYEQYF. Drawing the rest from reference TRBV15 and TRBJ2-7, the complete variable domain is DAMVIQNPRYQVTQFGKPVTLSCSQTLNHNVMYWYQQKSSQAPKLLFHYYDKDFNNEADTPDNFQSRRPNTSFCFLDIRSPGLGDTAMYLCATSRYDTLSYEQYFGPGTRLTVT.